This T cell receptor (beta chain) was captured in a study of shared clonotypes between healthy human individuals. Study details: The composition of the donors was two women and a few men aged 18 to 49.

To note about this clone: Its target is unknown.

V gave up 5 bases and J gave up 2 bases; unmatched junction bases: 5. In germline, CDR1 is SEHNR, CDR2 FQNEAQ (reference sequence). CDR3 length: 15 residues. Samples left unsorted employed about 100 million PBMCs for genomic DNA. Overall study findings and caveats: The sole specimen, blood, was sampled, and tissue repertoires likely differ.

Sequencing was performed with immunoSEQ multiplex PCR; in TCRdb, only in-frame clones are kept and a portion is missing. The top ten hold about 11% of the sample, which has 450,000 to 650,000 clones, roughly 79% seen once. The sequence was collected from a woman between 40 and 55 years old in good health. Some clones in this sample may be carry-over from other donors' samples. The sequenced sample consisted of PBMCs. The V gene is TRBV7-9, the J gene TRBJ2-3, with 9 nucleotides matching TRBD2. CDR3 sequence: CASSQSGRPTDTQYF. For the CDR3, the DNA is TGTGCCAGCAGCCAAAGCGGGAGGCCCACAGATACGCAGTATTTT.